Following are 26 T cell receptor beta chains from one sample sequenced in a study of patients and donors after allogeneic stem cell transplantation. In TCRdb, the RT-PCR reads were re-called with MiXCR into one record per CDR3 protein. Of roughly 960,000 distinct CDR3 sequences in the sample, about a sixth were seen once. Sequencing input: blood, either unsorted or a sorted T cell fraction (not recorded which). These receptors were obtained from a human donor who was either an allogeneic HSCT recipient or a stem cell or donor lymphocyte infusion donor (not recorded which). It is not recorded whose cells these are; they may come from a transplant donor.

The chain links TRBV20-1 to TRBJ1-6, with TRBD1 as a possible D gene (6 bases). The CDR3 has 15 residues. The V gene lost 3 bases and the J gene lost 5 bases, with 14 bases spanning the gap. Looked up from germline, CDR1 is DFQATT and CDR2 is SNEGSKA (reference sequence). The CDR3: CSASKGDKNNSPLHF. CDR3 nucleotide sequence: TGCAGTGCTAGCAAAGGGGACAAGAATAATTCACCCCTCCACTTT.

This clonotype was found a few times. V usage is TRBV7-9 and J usage is TRBJ1-2, with 7 bases aligning to TRBD1. J gave up 6 bases and V 1 base, and 5 bases lay outside the gene matches. Germline V gene data show CDR1 as SEHNR and CDR2 as FQNEAQ (reference sequence). The CDR3 loop spans 14 amino acids. The CDR3: CASSLDRGIHGYTF. CDR3 nucleotide sequence: TGTGCCAGCAGCTTAGACAGGGGAATCCATGGCTACACCTTC. The whole variable domain, remainder taken from reference TRBV7-9 and TRBJ1-2, is DTGVSQNPRHKITKRGQNVTFRCDPISEHNRLYWYRQTLGQGPEFLTYFQNEAQLEKSRLLSDRFSAERPKGSFSTLEIQRTEQGDSAMYLCASSLDRGIHGYTFGSGTRLTVV.

This clonotype showed up just a few times. J is TRBJ2-1 and V is TRBV4-3; D might be TRBD2 (5 bases). Germline-derived CDR1 and CDR2 are LGHNA and YSLEER. V was clipped by 3 bases and J by 10 bases, with 13 bases between them. This CDR3 is built from 13 residues. CDR3 coding DNA: TGCGCCAGCAGCCAGCAGCCGGAGCGGGAGCAGTTCTTC. This codes for CASSQQPEREQFF.

This clonotype was seen only a few times. V is TRBV20-1 and J is TRBJ2-5; no clear D gene. With 1 base removed from V and 4 bases from J, the gap between germline ends came to 7 bases. The V gene's germline CDR1 is DFQATT and CDR2 SNEGSKA (reference sequence). This CDR3 is 12 amino acids long. The CDR3 spells CSARVGRETQYF. The CDR3 region has the DNA TGCAGTGCTAGAGTAGGTCGAGAGACCCAGTACTTC.

The chain joins TRBV12-3 or TRBV12-4 to TRBJ2-3; D may be TRBD2 (5 bases). The CDR3 is 21 amino acids. With 5 bases removed from V and 0 bases from J, the gap between germline ends came to 30 bases. The CDR3 reads CASSPPLLLALSRPSTDTQYF. The CDR3 DNA sequence: TGTGCCAGCAGTCCTCCATTGCTTCTAGCCCTGAGCCGTCCTAGCACAGATACGCAGTATTTT.

The chain employs TRBV20-1 and TRBJ1-5; 7 bases fit TRBD1. Germline V gene sequence: CDR1 DFQATT, CDR2 SNEGSKA (reference sequence). V lost 4 bases, J lost 4 bases, and 7 bases stayed unmatched. The CDR3 loop spans 14 amino acids. The CDR3 sequence is CSATDRVRNQPQHF. DNA for the CDR3: TGCAGTGCTACCGACAGGGTAAGAAATCAGCCCCAGCATTTT.

This clonotype was counted a few times. The chain couples TRBV7-9 to TRBJ1-2; D uncertain. The V end lost 11 bases, the J end lost 6 bases, and 7 bases lay between the germline ends. The CDR3 sequence is 9 residues long. The germline CDR1 and CDR2 sequences are SEHNR and FQNEAQ (reference sequence). The CDR3 region has the DNA TGTGCCGTGTTCGATGGCTACACCTTC. Its protein is CAVFDGYTF.

V usage is TRBV5-6 and J usage is TRBJ2-1, with 9 bases fitting TRBD2. The J segment lost 4 bases and the V segment lost 4 bases, leaving 9 bases of the junction unmatched. Germline CDR1 and CDR2: SGHDT and YYEEEE. This CDR3 has 16 amino acids. CDR3 in DNA: TGTGCCAGCAGCCGACCCCTAGCGGGGATATACAATGAGCAGTTCTTC. Amino acids: CASSRPLAGIYNEQFF.

This clonotype has a handful of counts. The V gene is TRBV5-5, the J gene TRBJ2-3; D is perhaps TRBD1 (6 bases). This CDR3 is 15 amino acids long. The V gene's germline CDR1 is SGHKS and CDR2 YYEKEE (reference sequence). The V end lost 3 bases, the J end lost 5 bases, and 16 bases lay between the germline ends. The CDR3 DNA sequence: TGTGCCAGCAGCTATACAGGGAGAGGTGGAGATACGCAGTATTTT. It encodes CASSYTGRGGDTQYF.

V usage is TRBV3-1 and J usage is TRBJ2-2; TRBD1 aligns across 9 bases. Trimming at V came to 2 bases and at J to 3 bases, leaving 4 bases not matched to a gene. CDR3 size: 16 residues. Germline V gene data show CDR1 as LGHDT and CDR2 as YNNKEL (reference sequence). The CDR3 DNA follows: TGTGCCAGCAGCCAAAGGACAGGGGAGTACACCGGGGAGCTGTTTTTT. Amino acids: CASSQRTGEYTGELFF.

This clonotype has a handful of counts. This chain uses TRBV12-3 or TRBV12-4 with TRBJ1-1; 9 bases match TRBD1. This CDR3 comprises 14 residues. Trimming at V came to 4 bases and at J to 4 bases, leaving 4 bases not matched to a gene. CDR3 sequence reads: CASSSEDRGTEAFF. Written as DNA, the CDR3 is TGTGCCAGCAGTTCTGAGGACAGGGGCACTGAAGCTTTCTTT.

In this sample, this clonotype turned up a few times. The chain joins TRBV5-6 to TRBJ2-7; 8 bases agree with TRBD1. This CDR3 region has 17 residues. Trimming took 4 bases from V and 0 from J; bases not matched to a gene: 12. Germline lookup yields CDR1 SGHDT and CDR2 YYEEEE. The CDR3 protein is CASSVRDRTTSSYEQYF. DNA of the CDR3: TGTGCCAGCAGCGTCCGGGACAGGACCACATCCTCCTACGAGCAGTACTTC.

This clonotype has only a few counts. The gene calls are TRBV20-1 and TRBJ2-3; 10 bases are a match to TRBD2. The CDR3 has 18 residues. Trimming removed 1 base from V and 4 bases from J; junction bases left unmatched: 14. Looked up from germline, CDR1 is DFQATT and CDR2 is SNEGSKA (reference sequence). The CDR3 protein is CSARVLASGSFIADTQYF. DNA for the CDR3: TGCAGTGCTAGAGTGCTGGCTAGCGGGAGCTTCATAGCAGATACGCAGTATTTT.

The J gene is TRBJ2-1, the V gene TRBV4-3, with 12 bases identical to TRBD2. This CDR3 is built from 14 residues. The ends lost 1 base at V and 12 bases at J; junction bases unmatched: 4. Germline-derived CDR1 and CDR2 are LGHNA and YSLEER. CDR3 protein: CASSQAVLAGGQFF. CDR3 nucleotides: TGCGCCAGCAGCCAAGCGGTACTAGCGGGGGGGCAGTTCTTC.

Many counts were recorded for this clonotype. The rearrangement links TRBV5-1 to TRBJ2-1, with 9 bases that match TRBD2. The CDR3 extends over 16 amino acids. Germline assignment: CDR1 SGHRS and CDR2 YFSETQ. The V gene end was trimmed by 0 bases and the J gene end by 4 bases; junction bases not matched to a gene: 5. Written as DNA, the CDR3 is TGCGCCAGCAGCTTGGAAAGGCTAGCGGGGTACAATGAGCAGTTCTTC. This translates into CASSLERLAGYNEQFF. Filled out from reference TRBV5-1 and TRBJ2-1, the complete variable domain reads KAGVTQTPRYLIKTRGQQVTLSCSPISGHRSVSWYQQTPGQGLQFLFEYFSETQRNKGNFPGRFSGRQFSNSRSEMNVSTLELGDSALYLCASSLERLAGYNEQFFGPGTRLTVL.

At least ten counts were recorded for this clonotype. The chain couples TRBV12-3 or TRBV12-4 to TRBJ2-1, with D hard to call. The CDR3 has 14 amino acids. V shed 1 base and J shed 8 bases, with 12 bases lying between them. The CDR3 loop reads CASSLVPRPDEQFF. The CDR3 nucleotides read TGTGCCAGCAGTTTAGTCCCCCGCCCTGATGAGCAGTTCTTC.

The chain employs TRBV20-1 and TRBJ2-7, with D unclear. The germline V gene has CDR1 DFQATT and CDR2 SNEGSKA (reference sequence). V was clipped by 7 bases and J by 4 bases, with 11 bases between them. This CDR3 has 11 residues. The CDR3 nucleotides read TGCAGTGGTGTCTTGGGGTACGAGCAGTACTTC. Its protein product is CSGVLGYEQYF.

The chain recombines TRBV7-2 with TRBJ2-3; D is unresolved. V was trimmed by 3 bases and J by 2 bases, leaving 6 bases between them. This CDR3 is 13 amino acids long. The V gene's germline CDR1 is SGHTA and CDR2 FQGNSA. CDR3 nucleotide sequence: TGTGCCAGCAGCTTCGACCCCACAGATACGCAGTATTTT. It translates to CASSFDPTDTQYF.

Only a few counts were recorded for this clonotype. The chain combines TRBV7-2 with TRBJ1-2; the D gene is possibly TRBD1 (5 bases). Per the germline V gene, CDR1 is SGHTA and CDR2 is FQGNSA. The length of the CDR3 is 17 residues. With 4 bases removed from V and 4 bases from J, the gap between germline ends came to 22 bases. CDR3 coding DNA: TGTGCCAGCAGCTCCAACCGACCGGGGCCAACCACCTATGGCTACACCTTC. Translated, it gives CASSSNRPGPTTYGYTF.

This clonotype was picked up a small number of times. The rearrangement links TRBV7-9 to TRBJ1-5, with D tentatively TRBD1 (6 bases). V was cut by 5 bases and J by 7 bases, with 15 bases left in between. This CDR3 spans 14 amino acids. The germline V gene has CDR1 SEHNR and CDR2 FQNEAQ (reference sequence). This CDR3 reads CASSQRGERQPQHF. For the CDR3, the DNA is TGTGCCAGCAGCCAGAGGGGGGAAAGACAGCCCCAGCATTTT. Looking up the rest from reference TRBV7-9 and TRBJ1-5 gives the full variable domain: DTGVSQNPRHKITKRGQNVTFRCDPISEHNRLYWYRQTLGQGPEFLTYFQNEAQLEKSRLLSDRFSAERPKGSFSTLEIQRTEQGDSAMYLCASSQRGERQPQHFGDGTRLSIL.

The rearrangement links TRBV2 to TRBJ2-5; 11 bases fit TRBD2. The length of the CDR3 is 13 residues. Germline loops: CDR1 SNHLY, CDR2 FYNNEI. With 9 bases clipped from V and 4 bases from J, the junction kept 4 bases outside the gene matches. The CDR3: CASQLAGAETQYF. DNA of the CDR3: TGTGCCAGTCAACTAGCGGGGGCAGAGACCCAGTACTTC.

This clonotype was counted a few times. The V call is TRBV20-1, the J call TRBJ2-2; no definite D call. This CDR3 is 14 amino acids long. Trimming took 2 bases from V and 0 from J, leaving 7 bases between them. Per germline, CDR1 DFQATT and CDR2 SNEGSKA (reference sequence). The CDR3 nucleotides read TGCAGTGCTAGAACTGTTTCGAACACCGGGGAGCTGTTTTTT. It translates to CSARTVSNTGELFF.

This clonotype was seen repeatedly, ten times or more. This chain uses TRBV5-6 with TRBJ2-5, with D perhaps TRBD1 (5 bases). Germline V CDR1 and CDR2: SGHDT, YYEEEE. This CDR3 has 18 amino acids. V was clipped by 2 bases and J by 5 bases, with 25 bases between them. The CDR3 protein is CASSLGASYGLRLETQYF. In DNA, the CDR3 is TGTGCCAGCAGCTTAGGGGCCTCCTATGGGTTGAGATTGGAGACCCAGTACTTC.

This clonotype has more than one count but fewer than ten. The DNA for the CDR3 is TGTGCCAGCAGCCTAGGACAGGGGAAGTACGAGCAGTACTTC. This codes for CASSLGQGKYEQYF. The chain recombines TRBV6-1 with TRBJ2-7; TRBD1 matches 9 bases. Losses at the gene ends were 6 bases for V and 4 bases for J; bases not matched to a gene: 7. Germline CDR1 and CDR2: MNHNS and SASEGT. The CDR3 runs to 14 residues.

The CDR3 DNA reads TGCGCCAGCAGCTTACGGAATACTAATGAAAAACTGTTTTTT. Its translation is CASSLRNTNEKLFF. V is TRBV5-1 and J is TRBJ1-4; D remains ambiguous. Germline CDR1 SGHRS, CDR2 YFSETQ. Trimming removed 2 bases at V and 2 bases at J, with 7 bases between. The CDR3 consists of 14 residues.

This clonotype has just a few counts. The chain links TRBV11-2 to TRBJ2-5; perhaps D is TRBD1 or TRBD2 (5 bases each). The germline gives CDR1 SGHAT, CDR2 FQNNGV. The CDR3 has 16 residues. The V end lost 4 bases, the J end lost 4 bases, and 19 bases lay between the germline ends. The DNA for the CDR3 is TGTGCCAGCAGCTCGACCGGGGCCCGAGGGAGAGAGACCCAGTACTTC. Its translation is CASSSTGARGRETQYF.